A single sample is the source of the 12 T cell receptor beta chains below, sequenced in a study of persistence of HIV-infected CD4 T cells. No antigen has been identified for these receptors. Cells were stimulated with overlapping HIV-1 Gag 15-mer peptides. Memory cells lacking CD40L and CD69 with high CD45RO were sorted. The libraries were made with immunoSEQ version 4 in survey mode. Profiling relied on immunoSEQ multiplex PCR, and the TCRdb table lists in-frame clones only, not all of them. The table records tens of thousands of clones, about 81% of them present only once. The source was CD4+ T cells sorted from PBMCs after approximately 19-hour stimulation, collected from a patient who received antiretroviral therapy. The origin of the receptors is an adult man with HIV who was CMV-seropositive.

This chain joins TRBV20-1 and TRBJ1-1; D is ambiguous. V was pared by 5 bases and J by 1 base, with 5 bases between. The germline CDR1 and CDR2 sequences are DFQATT and SNEGSKA (reference sequence). The CDR3 is 11 amino acids. The CDR3, as DNA: TGCAGTGCTGAGGGGAACACTGAAGCTTTCTTT. Its translation is CSAEGNTEAFF.

The chain has TRBV6-6 and TRBJ2-7; TRBD2 is a possible D gene (7 bases). The CDR3 loop spans 12 amino acids. Germline-derived CDR1 and CDR2 are MNHNY and SVGAGI (reference sequence). Trimming left V 6 bases short and J 6 bases short, with 12 bases between. CDR3 bases: TGTGCCAGCAGCCAGGGGAGGGGCGAGCAGTACTTC. Its translation: CASSQGRGEQYF.

This clone was seen a handful of times. This chain joins TRBV6-5 and TRBJ1-1; D is undetermined. Germline assignment: CDR1 MNHEY and CDR2 SVGAGI. CDR3 length: 14 residues. V was pared by 5 bases and J by 5 bases, with 15 bases between. The CDR3 DNA reads TGTGCCAGCAGTACAGATAAAAGGAATACTGAAGCTTTCTTT. Its protein is CASSTDKRNTEAFF.

V and J are TRBV7-9 and TRBJ1-1; 7 bases are shared with TRBD1. V lost 8 bases to trimming and J lost 1 base; unmatched junction nucleotides: 13. The CDR3 covers 16 residues. Looked up from germline, CDR1 is SEHNR and CDR2 is FQNEAQ (reference sequence). The CDR3 loop is CASSLDLYRGNTEAFF. Written as DNA, the CDR3 is TGTGCCAGCTCCTTAGATTTATACAGGGGGAACACTGAAGCTTTCTTT.

The chain couples TRBV2 to TRBJ1-6; D ambiguous. This CDR3 comprises 13 residues. Trimming shortened V by 8 bases and J by 6 bases, and 11 bases separated the two germline ends. Germline lookup yields CDR1 SNHLY and CDR2 FYNNEI. The CDR3, as DNA: TGTGCCAGCCTGGAAGCGCTTAATTCACCCCTCCACTTT. It yields the protein CASLEALNSPLHF.

V gene TRBV27 combines with J gene TRBJ1-4; TRBD1 might be the D (5 bases). Trimming pared 11 bases from V and 8 bases from J, leaving 15 bases between. CDR3 length: 12 amino acids. Germline CDR1 and CDR2: MNHEY and SMNVEV (reference sequence). The CDR3 DNA reads as TGTGCCTCGCGTGAACGGGACGAAAAACTGTTTTTT. Protein product: CASRERDEKLFF. Looking up the rest from reference TRBV27 and TRBJ1-4 gives the full variable domain: EAQVTQNPRYLITVTGKKLTVTCSQNMNHEYMSWYRQDPGLGLRQIYYSMNVEVTDKGDVPEGYKVSRKEKRNFPLILESPSPNQTSLYFCASRERDEKLFFGSGTQLSVL.

The chain couples TRBV5-1 to TRBJ2-1; 14 bases agree with TRBD2. The V gene end was trimmed by 4 bases and the J gene end by 5 bases; junction bases not matched to a gene: 11. The germline CDR1 and CDR2 sequences are SGHRS and YFSETQ. The CDR3 runs 18 residues. CDR3 amino acids: CASSRGTSGGNRNNEQFF. CDR3 nucleotide sequence: TGCGCCAGCAGCCGGGGGACTAGCGGGGGTAACCGCAACAATGAGCAGTTCTTC.

The chain uses TRBV19 and TRBJ1-1, with 8 nucleotides matching TRBD1. Germline trimming cut 3 bases from V and 4 bases from J; bases unmatched to any gene: 4. The CDR3 length is 14 residues. In germline, CDR1 is LNHDA, CDR2 SQIVND (reference sequence). CDR3 loop: CASSINRGTTEAFF. The CDR3 nucleotides read TGTGCCAGTAGTATCAACAGGGGGACCACTGAAGCTTTCTTT.

This CDR3 reads CASSLSGAASYEQYF. In nucleotides, the CDR3 is TGTGCCAGCAGTTTAAGCGGGGCGGCATCCTACGAGCAGTACTTC. The chain combines TRBV7-2 with TRBJ2-7; TRBD2 matches 7 bases. The CDR3 runs 15 residues. Trimming cost V 6 bases and J 1 base; bases outside gene matches: 9. Germline V CDR1 and CDR2: SGHTA, FQGNSA.

The CDR3 sequence is CASTRGAGAGGTDTGELFF. The CDR3 DNA reads TGTGCCAGCACCCGAGGTGCGGGGGCGGGGGGAACGGACACCGGGGAGCTGTTTTTT. The chain combines TRBV2 with TRBJ2-2, with 8 nucleotides matching TRBD2. Trimming cost V 7 bases and J 3 bases; bases outside gene matches: 19. Germline CDR1 SNHLY, CDR2 FYNNEI. This CDR3 spans 19 amino acids.

The V gene is TRBV3-1 (or the pseudogene TRBV3-2), the J gene TRBJ1-2, with TRBD1 as a possible D gene (6 bases). The germline V gene has CDR1 LGHDT and CDR2 YNNKEL (reference sequence). The CDR3 sequence is 17 residues long. Trimming took off 1 base at V and 4 bases at J, with 19 bases between the two ends. The CDR3 bases are TGTGCCAGCAGCCAAGGCTTCTCGGGGGGCGCGAGCTATGGCTACACCTTC. Protein: CASSQGFSGGASYGYTF.

This rearrangement joins TRBV11-2 to TRBJ2-6, with 7 nucleotides matching TRBD2. The ends lost 1 base at V and 4 bases at J; junction bases unmatched: 7. This CDR3 region has 17 residues. The germline CDR1 and CDR2 sequences are SGHAT and FQNNGV. CDR3 sequence: CASSLGLASRGANVLTF. CDR3 nucleotide sequence: TGTGCCAGCAGCTTAGGACTAGCCTCCAGGGGGGCCAACGTCCTGACTTTC.